A selection of T cell receptor beta chains follows, all from one sample in a study of identical twins. Each CDR3 protein gets one entry after TCRdb re-called the 5' RACE reads with MiXCR. The table records 350,000 to 450,000 distinct CDR3 sequences, around 18% of them present only once. The sample consisted of naive T cells sorted from blood. These receptors were obtained from a man aged 50 to 60 in good health. Both conserved end residues are part of each CDR3. The order of the fields is J gene, V gene, clone size, D gene, CDR3 protein, CDR3 DNA. D genes are given only for firm matches. Clone sizes are given selectively: once, few, many, or a class where the clone is expanded.

TRBJ2-3 | TRBV5-1 | many | TRBD1 | CASSLVGQGPDTQYF | TGCGCCAGCAGCTTGGTGGGACAGGGTCCAGATACGCAGTATTTT
TRBJ2-7 | TRBV27 | few | TRBD2 | CASSSGLAGYYEQYF | TGTGCCAGCAGTTCCGGACTAGCGGGGTACTACGAGCAGTACTTC
TRBJ2-5 | TRBV20-1 | NA | NA | CSAPRGWETQYF | TGCAGTGCGCCTCGCGGGTGGGAGACCCAGTACTTC
TRBJ2-1 | TRBV5-1 | few | TRBD2 | CASSLGLAGGSNEQFF | TGCGCCAGCAGCTTGGGACTAGCGGGGGGTAGCAATGAGCAGTTCTTC
TRBJ2-3 | TRBV7-8 | NA | NA | CASSKAGVADTQYF | TGTGCCAGCAGCAAGGCAGGGGTGGCGGATACGCAGTATTTT
TRBJ2-4 | TRBV5-6 | few | NA | CASSLASGESETSIQYF | TGTGCCAGCAGCTTGGCCTCCGGGGAGTCCGAAACCAGCATTCAGTACTTC
TRBJ1-5 | TRBV20-1 | NA | NA | CSGTQGHSGQPQHF | TGCAGTGGCACCCAGGGGCATTCAGGCCAGCCCCAGCATTTT
TRBJ2-7 | TRBV4-3 | many | NA | CASSQDEGGYEQYF | TGCGCCAGCAGCCAAGATGAAGGGGGCTACGAGCAGTACTTC
TRBJ2-3 | TRBV3-1 | many | TRBD2 | CASSPSGIGKDTQYF | TGTGCCAGCAGCCCGAGCGGGATCGGGAAAGATACGCAGTATTTT
TRBJ2-7 | TRBV7-8 | many | TRBD2 | CASSLEASGSYEQYF | TGTGCCAGCAGCTTAGAAGCTAGCGGCTCCTACGAGCAGTACTTC
TRBJ2-7 | TRBV5-1 | NA | TRBD2 | CASSLLAGLSEQYF | TGCGCCAGCAGCTTGCTAGCGGGCCTTTCCGAGCAGTACTTC
TRBJ2-1 | TRBV11-2 | few | TRBD2 | CASSLGAGGLYEQFF | TGTGCCAGCAGCTTAGGAGCGGGGGGGCTCTATGAGCAGTTCTTC
TRBJ2-1 | TRBV21-1 | NA | NA | CASSTTEGLRYNEQFF | TGTGCCAGCAGCACCACGGAGGGCCTCCGCTACAATGAGCAGTTCTTC
TRBJ2-5 | TRBV7-2 | NA | NA | CASSLANSQETQYF | TGTGCCAGCAGCTTAGCGAATAGTCAAGAGACCCAGTACTTC
TRBJ2-7 | TRBV7-8 | once | TRBD1 | CASSLTGVVGEQYF | TGTGCCAGCAGCTTAACAGGGGTGGTCGGCGAGCAGTACTTC
TRBJ1-5 | TRBV5-6 | few | NA | CASSYGQSNQPQHF | TGTGCCAGCAGCTACGGACAGAGCAATCAGCCCCAGCATTTT
TRBJ2-2 | TRBV29-1 | NA | NA | CSVVASPPGELFF | TGCAGCGTTGTGGCTAGCCCGCCCGGGGAGCTGTTTTTT
TRBJ2-2 | TRBV12-5 | few | NA | CASGFSANTGELFF | TGTGCTAGTGGTTTTTCTGCGAACACCGGGGAGCTGTTTTTT
TRBJ1-4 | TRBV20-1 | few | NA | CSARDPLNEKLFF | TGCAGTGCTAGAGATCCCCTAAATGAAAAACTGTTTTTT
TRBJ2-2 | TRBV7-9 | NA | NA | CASSSNTYGELFF | TGTGCCAGCAGCTCAAACACGTACGGGGAGCTGTTTTTT